Below are 14 T cell receptor beta chains sequenced from a single sample in a study of response to subunit inactivated influenza vaccine. TCRdb reprocessed the RT-PCR reads via MiXCR and lists one record per CDR3 protein. Of about 310,000 distinct CDR3 sequences in the sample, about a fifth were seen once. Here the sequenced sample was PBMCs from blood, taken less than 22 months after vaccination. These receptors were obtained from a man between 50 and 75 years old who received an inactivated influenza vaccine.

J is TRBJ2-7 and V is TRBV10-2, with a weak D call TRBD2 (6 bases). This CDR3 contains 13 residues. Trimming removed 6 bases at V and 5 bases at J, with 14 bases between. Germline values: CDR1 WSHSY, CDR2 SAAADI. CDR3 sequence: CASREAGSDEQYF. The DNA of the CDR3 is TGCGCCAGCAGGGAGGCGGGGTCGGACGAGCAGTACTTC.

This clonotype has more than one count but fewer than ten. This rearrangement joins TRBV18 to TRBJ2-1; D is perhaps TRBD1 (6 bases). The V end was cut by 0 bases, the J end by 6 bases, with 12 bases between. The V gene's germline CDR1 is KGHSH and CDR2 LQKENI. The CDR3 has 15 amino acids. This CDR3 reads CASSPPGAGRNEQFF. CDR3 nucleotide sequence: TGTGCCAGCTCACCACCGGGGGCAGGGCGCAATGAGCAGTTCTTC.

At least ten counts were recorded for this clonotype. V is TRBV20-1 and J is TRBJ1-2, with 7 bases aligning to TRBD1. V lost 3 bases and J lost 5; bases outside the gene matches: 9. CDR3 size: 14 residues. Germline V CDR1 and CDR2: DFQATT, SNEGSKA (reference sequence). DNA of the CDR3: TGCAGTGCTAGGGGAATACAGGGGAAATATGGCTACACCTTC. Translating gives CSARGIQGKYGYTF.

This chain connects TRBV12-3 or TRBV12-4 to TRBJ1-2, with D unclear. CDR3 length: 13 amino acids. With 5 bases removed from V and 6 bases from J, the gap between germline ends came to 13 bases. The CDR3 reads CASSELIGDGYTF. The CDR3 DNA is TGTGCCAGCAGTGAACTCATCGGAGATGGCTACACCTTC.

The chain is built from TRBV6-2 or TRBV6-3 and TRBJ2-2; D possibly corresponds to TRBD2 (6 bases). The V gene's germline CDR1 is MNHEY and CDR2 SVGEGT. The V and J ends lost 6 bases and 0 bases respectively, with 17 bases between them. The CDR3 is made up of 17 amino acids. The CDR3 sequence is CASRRAGQRANTGELFF. CDR3 nucleotide sequence: TGTGCCAGCAGAAGGGCGGGGCAGCGAGCGAACACCGGGGAGCTGTTTTTT.

In this sample, this clonotype turned up many times. V usage is TRBV4-3 and J usage is TRBJ1-1; TRBD1 matches 7 bases. V shed 3 bases, J shed 2 bases, and the junction held 3 bases outside the gene matches. Germline V gene lookup returns CDR1 LGHNA and CDR2 YSLEER. This CDR3 is built from 14 residues. The CDR3 DNA follows: TGCGCCAGCAGCCACCAGGGGGAAAACACTGAAGCTTTCTTT. Translation gives CASSHQGENTEAFF.

This clonotype was found a few times. The gene calls are TRBV2 and TRBJ1-4, with D perhaps matching TRBD1 (5 bases). In germline, CDR1 is SNHLY, CDR2 FYNNEI. The CDR3 is made up of 14 amino acids. Trimming cost V 6 bases and J 5 bases, with 13 bases left between them. CDR3: CASRLRQMNEKLFF. CDR3 DNA sequence: TGTGCCAGCAGACTCAGACAGATGAATGAAAAACTGTTTTTT.

The chain has TRBV4-1 and TRBJ2-3, with D possibly matching TRBD1 (6 bases). The CDR3 loop spans 13 amino acids. Deletions cut 4 bases from V and 10 bases from J, with 15 bases between. Germline-derived CDR1 and CDR2 are MGHRA and YSYEKL. Here the CDR3 reads CASSRVTAGAQYF. The DNA of the CDR3 is TGCGCCAGCAGCCGAGTGACGGCAGGGGCGCAGTATTTT.

The table lists this clonotype with a count of one. V gene TRBV6-2 or TRBV6-3 combines with J gene TRBJ2-2; 7 nucleotides align to TRBD2. V trimming: 11 bases; J trimming: 1 base; junction bases outside the gene matches: 4. Germline lookup yields CDR1 MNHEY and CDR2 SVGEGT. The CDR3 has 13 residues. The CDR3 DNA reads TGTGCCGGAGGCGGGAGGAACACCGGGGAGCTGTTTTTT. As protein: CAGGGRNTGELFF.

This clonotype was detected only a few times. This chain connects TRBV4-3 to TRBJ1-4; tentatively, D is TRBD1 (5 bases). The V gene lost 1 base and the J gene lost 10 bases, with 7 bases spanning the gap. Looked up from germline, CDR1 is LGHNA and CDR2 is YSLEER. This CDR3 region has 12 residues. The CDR3 DNA reads TGCGCCAGCAGCCAAGGGGGGGGAAAACTGTTTTTT. It encodes CASSQGGGKLFF.

This clonotype was detected only a few times. The rearrangement joins TRBV4-1 to TRBJ1-6; D possibly corresponds to TRBD1 (5 bases). This CDR3 spans 16 amino acids. Trimming took 1 base from V and 7 from J, leaving 14 bases between them. Germline V gives CDR1 MGHRA, CDR2 YSYEKL. Here the CDR3 DNA reads TGCGCCAGCAGCCAAGTGTCTTTTTGGGGGAATTCACCCCTCCACTTT. Protein: CASSQVSFWGNSPLHF.

The gene calls are TRBV10-3 and TRBJ2-3, with 11 bases aligning to TRBD2. After removal of 6 bases from V and 4 bases from J, the junction contained 6 bases not matched to a gene. There are 15 residues in the CDR3. Germline V CDR1 and CDR2: ENHRY, SYGVKD. The CDR3 nucleotides read TGTGCCATCAGAACGACTAGCGGGACTGCAGATACGCAGTATTTT. Protein: CAIRTTSGTADTQYF.

This chain joins TRBV12-3 or TRBV12-4 and TRBJ1-5; tentatively, D is TRBD1 (5 bases). The V end lost 6 bases, the J end lost 7 bases, and 16 bases lay between the germline ends. There are 14 residues in the CDR3. This CDR3 reads CASRGTGRDQPQHF. The CDR3 bases are TGTGCCAGCAGGGGGACCGGACGCGACCAGCCCCAGCATTTT.

This clonotype was counted a few times. The chain links TRBV30 to TRBJ1-5; D remains unclear. The CDR3 consists of 13 residues. Per germline, CDR1 GTSNPN and CDR2 SVGIG (reference sequence). With 3 bases removed from V and 1 base from J, the gap between germline ends came to 7 bases. The CDR3 DNA reads TGTGCCTGGAGGGGTAGAAGCAATCAGCCCCAGCATTTT. This encodes CAWRGRSNQPQHF.